This T cell receptor (beta chain) appears in the sequencing data of a study of T-cell reconstitution after alpha-beta-depleted transplantation in children. With regard to this clonotype: What it recognizes is unknown.

Whole-study findings and limits: Fresh T-cell production supplied most of the T-cell counts and diversity seen one year after transplant. There were some patients whose high TCRbeta diversity at day 60 came from surviving recipient T cells and thymic progenitors. At around two months after transplant, the alpha-beta T cells were reportedly derived from several hundred expanded clones that came from non-depleted graft cells.

A TCRbeta library incorporating unique molecular identifiers was prepared. Using its own MiXCR run on the PCR reads, TCRdb lists one record per CDR3 protein. Counted here are about 300,000 distinct CDR3 sequences, 7.5% to 9% occurring once; the ten biggest clones make up approximately 9%. Germline assignment: CDR1 SNHLY and CDR2 FYNNEI. CDR3 length: 14 residues. V was trimmed by 7 bases and J by 2 bases, leaving 14 bases between them. The input for sequencing was peripheral blood, taken 360 days after TCRalphabeta/CD19-depleted stem cell transplant. J is TRBJ2-5 and V is TRBV2; TRBD1 might be the D (6 bases). The TCR comes from a female patient aged 2-9 years who had a stem cell transplant for Fanconi anemia, so the T cells may come from the graft donor. In DNA, the CDR3 is TGTGCCAGCAATCTTGACAGGTTGCAAGAGACCCAGTACTTC. It codes for CASNLDRLQETQYF.